The clone carrying this TCR beta chain has more than one count but fewer than ten. Its antigen is not identified. This sample is part of a study of blood T cells in healthy people across ages. General study results and limits: There were more naive CD4+ cells and higher diversity in long-lived donors than in aged donors.

It was with a sample-barcoded 5' primer and a J-beta primer mix that a second PCR of roughly 7 to 12 cycles was run. TCRdb called the 5' RACE reads again in MiXCR, with one record for every CDR3 protein. The sample carries approximately 960,000 distinct CDR3 sequences, about 29% recorded once. PBMCs, at least 6.5 million per sample, were isolated. This CDR3 is built from 13 residues. Trimming removed 6 bases from V and 7 bases from J, with 13 bases in between. In germline, CDR1 is SGHTA, CDR2 FQGNSA. Separately, the same data were catalogued under a study of T cells of mothers and their children. That paper states: Barcodes for each sample and 2-4 random nucleotides were added by the M1S primer used in the second PCR.

This TCR came from a woman between 40 and 50 years old in good health. Sequencing was performed on blood. V usage is TRBV7-2 and J usage is TRBJ2-1, with D perhaps TRBD1 (6 bases). CDR3 bases: TGTGCCAGCAGACTGACCGACAGGAATGAGCAGTTCTTC. This translates into CASRLTDRNEQFF.